Shown below are 29 T cell receptor beta chains from a single sample sequenced in a study of blood T cells in healthy people across ages. A second PCR of roughly 7 to 11 cycles used a sample-barcoded 5' primer and a J-beta primer mix. MiXCR, applied by TCRdb to the 5' RACE reads, yields one record per CDR3 protein. Counted here are some 1.5 million distinct CDR3 sequences, approximately 42% occurring once; the ten biggest clones make up more than 4%. The sequencing sample was made of blood. The receptors were gathered from a woman aged 18-35 years in good health.

This chain joins TRBV7-9 and TRBJ1-1; no firm D call. V was trimmed by 6 bases and J by 0 bases, leaving 11 bases between them. CDR1 is SEHNR and CDR2 is FQNEAQ in the germline V gene (reference sequence). There are 14 residues in the CDR3. The CDR3 here is CASSQREMNTEAFF. The DNA for the CDR3 is TGTGCCAGCAGTCAGAGGGAAATGAACACTGAAGCTTTCTTT. Drawing the rest from reference TRBV7-9 and TRBJ1-1, the complete variable domain is DTGVSQNPRHKITKRGQNVTFRCDPISEHNRLYWYRQTLGQGPEFLTYFQNEAQLEKSRLLSDRFSAERPKGSFSTLEIQRTEQGDSAMYLCASSQREMNTEAFFGQGTRLTVV.

The chain has TRBV20-1 and TRBJ1-1, with 8 bases lining up with TRBD1. V lost 5 bases to trimming and J lost 7 bases; unmatched junction nucleotides: 6. The CDR3 contains 12 residues. CDR1 and CDR2 from the germline V gene are DFQATT and SNEGSKA (reference sequence). This CDR3 reads CSARTGSREAFF. As DNA, the CDR3 is TGCAGTGCTCGGACAGGGAGCCGTGAAGCTTTCTTT.

V usage is TRBV7-9 and J usage is TRBJ1-1; possibly TRBD1 for D (5 bases). CDR3 length: 14 residues. V lost 2 bases and J 6 bases, leaving 13 bases between the germline ends. Per germline, CDR1 SEHNR and CDR2 FQNEAQ (reference sequence). In DNA, the CDR3 is TGTGCCAGCAGCTTAACGACAGTGCGGTCTGAAGCTTTCTTT. It translates to CASSLTTVRSEAFF. Together with reference TRBV7-9 and TRBJ1-1, the CDR3 gives the full variable domain: DTGVSQNPRHKITKRGQNVTFRCDPISEHNRLYWYRQTLGQGPEFLTYFQNEAQLEKSRLLSDRFSAERPKGSFSTLEIQRTEQGDSAMYLCASSLTTVRSEAFFGQGTRLTVV.

This clonotype has just a few counts. The chain uses TRBV20-1 and TRBJ2-3; possibly TRBD1 for D (6 bases). Trimming took off 5 bases at V and 3 bases at J, with 15 bases between the two ends. The CDR3 extends over 14 amino acids. CDR1 and CDR2 from the germline V gene are DFQATT and SNEGSKA (reference sequence). The CDR3 DNA sequence: TGCAGTGCTCCTACCGTAGGGGGTACAGATACGCAGTATTTT. Protein sequence: CSAPTVGGTDTQYF.

The table lists this clonotype with a few counts. V usage is TRBV7-2 and J usage is TRBJ1-5; D not resolved. The CDR3 length is 13 residues. Per the germline V gene, CDR1 is SGHTA and CDR2 is FQGNSA. Trimming removed 4 bases at V and 4 bases at J, with 8 bases between. The DNA of the CDR3 is TGTGCCAGCAGCTCGGATCAAAATCAGCCCCAGCATTTT. Protein: CASSSDQNQPQHF.

As regards this clonotype: An end of the junction does not agree with germline; a read error may underlie this. The V call is TRBV7-2, the J call TRBJ2-3; no firm D call. The CDR3 loop spans 16 amino acids. Per the germline V gene, CDR1 is SGHTA and CDR2 is FQGNSA. In nucleotides, the CDR3 is TGTGCCGGCAGCTTACGCTCGGGTTGGGGCACAGATACGCAGTATTTT. Translation: CAGSLRSGWGTDTQYF.

CDR3 coding DNA: TGTGCCAGCAGGGGCCTGGATGGCTACACCTTC. Its translation is CASRGLDGYTF. The J gene is TRBJ1-2, the V gene TRBV2; unclear D gene. The CDR3 loop spans 11 amino acids. The V and J ends lost 6 bases and 6 bases respectively, with 8 bases between them. Germline V CDR1 and CDR2: SNHLY, FYNNEI. Based on the CDR3 plus reference TRBV2 and TRBJ1-2, the full variable domain is EPEVTQTPSHQVTQMGQEVILRCVPISNHLYFYWYRQILGQKVEFLVSFYNNEISEKSEIFDDQFSVERPDGSNFTLKIRSTKLEDSAMYFCASRGLDGYTFGSGTRLTVV.

V and J are TRBV20-1 and TRBJ2-3; 12 bases agree with TRBD2. Per germline, CDR1 DFQATT and CDR2 SNEGSKA (reference sequence). The V and J ends lost 6 bases and 5 bases, in that order; junction bases with no gene match: 6. The CDR3 is 14 amino acids. In DNA, the CDR3 is TGCAGTGCCAGAACTAGCGGGAGGCAAGATACGCAGTATTTT. It is translated as CSARTSGRQDTQYF.

This clonotype was counted only a few times. CDR3 residues: CASSSQAGNYNEQYF. The CDR3 DNA follows: TGTGCCAGCAGCTCCCAGGCGGGAAATTACAATGAGCAGTACTTC. This chain links TRBV7-2 with TRBJ2-7, with D possibly matching TRBD2 (6 bases). The V end was cut by 4 bases, the J end by 7 bases, with 20 bases between. The germline V gene encodes CDR1 SGHTA and CDR2 FQGNSA. CDR3 length equals 15 residues.

The rearrangement joins TRBV2 to TRBJ2-3, with 7 positions matching TRBD1. This CDR3 spans 13 amino acids. J gave up 4 bases and V 11 bases, and 9 bases lay outside the gene matches. Germline V gives CDR1 SNHLY, CDR2 FYNNEI. The CDR3 nucleotides are TGTGCCGGCTCAGACAGGGCGCCAGATACGCAGTATTTT. Amino acids: CAGSDRAPDTQYF.

The chain is built from TRBV7-9 and TRBJ1-4; D is uncertain. CDR3 size: 16 residues. CDR1 is SEHNR, CDR2 FQNEAQ, per germline (reference sequence). Trimming removed 1 base from V and 0 bases from J, with 9 bases in between. The DNA of the CDR3 is TGTGCCAGCAGCTTAGGAGTGGTTGCAACTAATGAAAAACTGTTTTTT. Translating gives CASSLGVVATNEKLFF.

CDR3 DNA: TGTGCCAGCAGCTTAGGCGGTCCCAGTGAAAAACTGTTTTTT. Its protein is CASSLGGPSEKLFF. The rearrangement links TRBV7-9 to TRBJ1-4; D not certain. The CDR3 runs 14 residues. Trimming removed 1 base at V and 7 bases at J, with 10 bases between. Germline CDR1 and CDR2: SEHNR and FQNEAQ (reference sequence).

The chain links TRBV11-2 to TRBJ2-7, with TRBD1 as a possible D gene (6 bases). CDR3 length: 17 residues. CDR1 is SGHAT and CDR2 is FQNNGV in the germline V gene. Trimming took 5 bases from V and 1 from J, leaving 21 bases between them. As DNA, the CDR3 is TGTGCCAGCAGCCCGATTACAGGGAAAGCTAGGTCCTACGAGCAGTACTTC. It specifies CASSPITGKARSYEQYF.

CDR3 sequence reads: CASSPAPGYEQYF. CDR3 coding DNA: TGTGCCAGCAGCCCAGCTCCAGGGTACGAGCAGTACTTC. V is TRBV13 and J is TRBJ2-7; possible D gene TRBD1, 5 bases. V lost 5 bases and J lost 4, with 12 bases in between. The germline V gene encodes CDR1 PRHDT and CDR2 FYEKMQ (reference sequence). The length of the CDR3 is 13 residues.

This clonotype was found a few times. This rearrangement joins TRBV7-6 to TRBJ2-7, with D perhaps TRBD2 (6 bases). CDR3 size: 15 residues. CDR1 SGHVS and CDR2 FNYEAQ come from the germline V gene. The V end was cut by 4 bases, the J end by 0 bases, with 13 bases between. In DNA, the CDR3 is TGTGCCAGCAGCTCCCTTCGGGGGAGCTCCTACGAGCAGTACTTC. It yields the protein CASSSLRGSSYEQYF. Complete variable domain (other parts from reference TRBV7-6 and TRBJ2-7): GAGVSQSPRYKVTKRGQDVALRCDPISGHVSLYWYRQALGQGPEFLTYFNYEAQQDKSGLPNDRFSAERPEGSISTLTIQRTEQRDSAMYRCASSSLRGSSYEQYFGPGTRLTVT.

The chain employs TRBV5-6 and TRBJ2-5, with D possibly TRBD1 on 5 matching bases. The DNA end is more similar to TRBJ2-7, so the J call may be wrong. CDR1 SGHDT and CDR2 YYEEEE come from the germline V gene. The CDR3 runs to 15 residues. As DNA, the CDR3 is TGTGCCAGCAGCTTGGGTCCAGGGTGGAACTACGAGCAGTACTTC. Translated: CASSLGPGWNYEQYF.

The chain employs TRBV28 and TRBJ2-4, with a tentative D call TRBD2 (6 bases). With 2 bases removed from V and 4 bases from J, the gap between germline ends came to 21 bases. CDR3 length equals 18 residues. CDR1 MDHEN and CDR2 SYDVKM come from the germline V gene. This chain's CDR3 is CASSLTMTAEEGKNIQYF. The CDR3 DNA sequence: TGTGCCAGCAGTTTAACCATGACAGCCGAGGAGGGAAAAAACATTCAGTACTTC.

This clonotype has a handful of counts. This sequence joins TRBV20-1 and TRBJ1-2; TRBD1 aligns across 8 bases. V was clipped by 4 bases and J by 8 bases; unmatched bases: 9. The CDR3 is 13 residues long. The V gene's germline CDR1 is DFQATT and CDR2 SNEGSKA (reference sequence). As DNA, the CDR3 is TGCAGTGCTACCGACGGACAGGGCGGCGGCTACACCTTC. Translation: CSATDGQGGGYTF.

The rearrangement uses TRBV3-1 and TRBJ2-1; 11 bases are a match to TRBD2. The CDR3 sequence is 17 residues long. CDR1 LGHDT and CDR2 YNNKEL come from the germline V gene (reference sequence). J gave up 3 bases and V 5 bases, and 9 bases lay outside the gene matches. CDR3 protein: CASSSRLAGYNYNEQFF. In DNA form, the CDR3 reads TGTGCCAGCAGCTCCAGACTAGCGGGATACAACTACAATGAGCAGTTCTTC.

The chain links TRBV29-1 to TRBJ1-4; maybe TRBD1 (6 bases). Trimming shortened V by 6 bases and J by 8 bases, and 13 bases separated the two germline ends. The length of the CDR3 is 12 residues. Looked up from germline, CDR1 is SQVTM and CDR2 is ANQGSEA. The CDR3 DNA sequence: TGCAGCGTCTCAACAGGGAGCGAAAAACTGTTTTTT. Protein product: CSVSTGSEKLFF.

This clonotype has just a few counts. The CDR3 reads CASSPPTDLYEQYF. CDR3 coding DNA: TGTGCCAGCAGCCCGCCGACAGATCTCTACGAGCAGTACTTC. The chain links TRBV28 to TRBJ2-7; D perhaps matches TRBD1 (5 bases). V lost 6 bases to trimming and J lost 3 bases, with 15 bases between them. CDR3 length equals 14 residues. Germline V gene data show CDR1 as MDHEN and CDR2 as SYDVKM.

This chain links TRBV5-6 with TRBJ1-2, with D hard to call. This CDR3 is 17 amino acids long. Germline V lookup: CDR1 SGHDT, CDR2 YYEEEE. Trimming shortened V by 4 bases and J by 0 bases, and 19 bases separated the two germline ends. The CDR3 is CASSQTRAGWANYGYTF. The CDR3 nucleotides are TGTGCCAGCAGCCAAACGAGAGCGGGATGGGCTAACTATGGCTACACCTTC.

This clonotype was counted between two and nine times. The chain combines TRBV25-1 with TRBJ2-1; 9 nucleotides line up with TRBD2. Germline V gives CDR1 MGHDK, CDR2 SYGVNS. CDR3 size: 17 residues. J was trimmed by 4 bases and V by 5 bases; bases with no gene match: 12. CDR3 nucleotide sequence: TGTGCCAGCAGTCCCAAGGGCCTAGCGGGGAAATACAATGAGCAGTTCTTC. Translating it yields CASSPKGLAGKYNEQFF.

The rearrangement uses TRBV7-2 and TRBJ1-3; the match to TRBD1 covers 7 bases. The CDR3 runs to 16 residues. The germline gives CDR1 SGHTA, CDR2 FQGNSA. The ends lost 4 bases at V and 1 base at J; junction bases unmatched: 7. The CDR3 here is CASSSLWDRSGNTIYF. CDR3 DNA: TGTGCCAGCAGCTCCCTATGGGACAGATCTGGAAACACCATATATTTT. The full variable domain, its missing parts supplied by reference TRBV7-2 and TRBJ1-3, is GAGVSQSPSNKVTEKGKDVELRCDPISGHTALYWYRQSLGQGLEFLIYFQGNSAPDKSGLPSDRFSAERTGGSVSTLTIQRTQQEDSAVYLCASSSLWDRSGNTIYFGEGSWLTVV.

This clonotype has ten or more counts. The chain uses TRBV12-3 or TRBV12-4 and TRBJ2-7, with 7 bases identical to TRBD1. Trimming cost V 2 bases and J 2 bases; bases outside gene matches: 3. This CDR3 is 14 amino acids long. CDR3 coding DNA: TGTGCCAGCAGTTTATCGACAGGGCCCTACGAGCAGTACTTC. Translated, it gives CASSLSTGPYEQYF.

In its sample, this clonotype was seen many times. The chain is built from TRBV20-1 and TRBJ2-7; D might be TRBD1 (5 bases). The CDR3 loop spans 12 amino acids. Germline V gene sequence: CDR1 DFQATT, CDR2 SNEGSKA (reference sequence). Trimming left V 4 bases short and J 4 bases short, with 11 bases between. The CDR3 spells CSAKTGAYEQYF. As DNA, the CDR3 is TGCAGTGCTAAAACTGGGGCGTACGAGCAGTACTTC.

This sequence joins TRBV24-1 and TRBJ1-2, with D hard to call. CDR3 length: 12 amino acids. Germline V gene lookup returns CDR1 KGHDR and CDR2 SFDVKD. V shed 8 bases and J shed 4 bases, with 10 bases lying between them. The CDR3 loop is CATNSRGYGYTF. The CDR3 bases are TGTGCCACCAATTCCAGAGGCTATGGCTACACCTTC.

The V gene is TRBV12-3 or TRBV12-4, the J gene TRBJ2-1, with a weak D call TRBD2 (6 bases). V was cut by 5 bases and J by 3 bases, with 17 bases left in between. The CDR3 covers 16 residues. The CDR3 region is CASSDSGLGSYNEQFF. DNA of the CDR3: TGTGCCAGCAGTGACTCGGGACTGGGGAGCTACAATGAGCAGTTCTTC.

This sequence joins TRBV12-3 or TRBV12-4 and TRBJ1-2; 9 nucleotides align to TRBD1. With 7 bases clipped from V and 2 bases from J, the junction kept 5 bases outside the gene matches. The CDR3 runs to 14 residues. The CDR3 DNA is TGTGCCAGCACGGGACAGGGATTAAACTATGGCTACACCTTC. Protein: CASTGQGLNYGYTF.